The 9 T cell receptor beta chains given below trace back to one sample, sequenced in a study of T cells in Graves' hyperthyroidism and ophthalmopathy. RNA transcripts served as the template for amplifying TCR beta CDR3 regions. The HTBI primer set served for first-round RT-PCR of the TCR CDR3. TCRdb redid the calling of the multiplex PCR reads with MiXCR, one entry per CDR3 protein. The sample consists of some 360,000 distinct CDR3 sequences, 15% to 20% of them appearing once. Sequencing was performed on blood. Receptors were obtained from a woman aged 40 to 49 with Graves' ophthalmopathy.

This clonotype was counted many times. This chain connects TRBV2 to TRBJ1-1, with 8 bases lining up with TRBD1. Germline assignment: CDR1 SNHLY and CDR2 FYNNEI. This CDR3 contains 12 residues. V gave up 6 bases and J gave up 11 bases; unmatched junction bases: 8. The CDR3 loop is CASSERTGRAFF. For the CDR3, the DNA is TGTGCCAGCAGCGAACGGACAGGGCGGGCTTTCTTT.

The chain has TRBV14 and TRBJ1-1; the D is unclear. Looked up from germline, CDR1 is SGHDN and CDR2 is FVKESK. The CDR3 loop spans 12 amino acids. V was cut by 8 bases and J by 4 bases, with 11 bases left in between. The CDR3 here is CASGKPPTEAFF. The CDR3 nucleotides are TGTGCCAGCGGAAAACCCCCCACTGAAGCTTTCTTT.

This clonotype appeared many times. The chain is built from TRBV12-3 or TRBV12-4 and TRBJ1-5, with no clear D. V dropped 7 bases and J dropped 8 bases, with 21 bases sitting between them. The CDR3 totals 15 residues. The CDR3 region is CASTGKGLLSEPQHF. In DNA, the CDR3 is TGTGCCAGCACGGGTAAGGGCCTGCTAAGTGAGCCCCAGCATTTT.

This clonotype was recorded at least ten times. The rearrangement joins TRBV30 to TRBJ2-5; TRBD1 is a possible D gene (6 bases). Trimming stripped 0 bases from V and 4 bases from J, with 9 bases between. The CDR3 totals 13 residues. CDR1 is GTSNPN, CDR2 SVGIG, per germline (reference sequence). CDR3 loop: CAWSVGRGETQYF. DNA for the CDR3: TGTGCCTGGAGTGTAGGCAGGGGAGAGACCCAGTACTTC.

This clonotype was seen a few times. Just one base apart from a much larger clone, this may be a read error. V is TRBV28 and J is TRBJ2-4, with D possibly called TRBD1 or TRBD2 (5 bases each). There are 17 residues in the CDR3. Trimming left V 4 bases short and J 1 base short, with 17 bases between. Germline-derived CDR1 and CDR2 are MDHEN and SYDVKM. The CDR3 region has the DNA TGTGCCAGCAGTTCTAGCCCTCAATCAGGGGCCAAAAACATTCAGTACTTC. This encodes CASSSSPQSGAKNIQYF.

To note about this clonotype: The CDR3 ends on some other residue instead of the conserved phenylalanine or tryptophan, so this is likely a read error. The rearrangement uses TRBV28 and TRBJ2-2, with D tentatively TRBD2 (5 bases). In germline, CDR1 is MDHEN, CDR2 SYDVKM. V lost 6 bases, J lost 2 bases, and 16 bases lay in between. The CDR3 has 16 residues. Written as DNA, the CDR3 is TGTGCCAGCAGCCCCCCGGGAAAGGGCAACACCGGGGAGCTGTTTCTT. Protein sequence: CASSPPGKGNTGELFL.

V gene TRBV30 combines with J gene TRBJ2-7; 8 nucleotides align to TRBD2. CDR3 length: 14 residues. The V gene end was trimmed by 3 bases and the J gene end by 5 bases; junction bases not matched to a gene: 9. Germline loops: CDR1 GTSNPN, CDR2 SVGIG (reference sequence). CDR3 DNA sequence: TGTGCCTGGAGAGGAGACGGACTAGCAAACGAGCAGTACTTC. It is translated as CAWRGDGLANEQYF.

The CDR3 coding sequence is TGTGCCAGCAGTTACTCGAGTTACACTGAAGCTTTCTTT. Translated, it gives CASSYSSYTEAFF. The rearrangement links TRBV6-2 or TRBV6-3 to TRBJ1-1; D gene ambiguous. V shed 0 bases and J shed 3 bases, with 5 bases lying between them. CDR1 and CDR2 (germline): MNHEY, SVGEGT. The CDR3 totals 13 residues.

Many counts were recorded for this clonotype. The CDR3 DNA follows: TGTGCCAGCAGCGTAGCTTTGGAGTCGGGATTTACGATTGACACTGAAGCTTTCTTT. Its protein is CASSVALESGFTIDTEAFF. V and J are TRBV9 and TRBJ1-1; D is undetermined. Trimming removed 0 bases at V and 3 bases at J, with 24 bases between. CDR1 is SGDLS and CDR2 is YYNGEE in the germline V gene. This CDR3 region has 19 residues.